This T cell receptor (beta chain) was sequenced during a study of shared clonotypes between healthy human individuals. Concerning this clone itself: Its cognate antigen is unknown.

V was shortened by 6 bases and J by 1 base, with 16 bases between the two germline ends. Germline V lookup: CDR1 KGHSH, CDR2 LQKENI. The CDR3 totals 16 residues. Profiling relied on immunoSEQ multiplex PCR, and the TCRdb table lists in-frame clones only, not all of them. The sample contains 2 million to 2.5 million clones, under 97% of which appear only once. Study outcomes and limitations: Richness estimates generally favored naive over memory subsets.

The receptor's source is a man aged 18 to 35 in good health. Sequences were obtained from naive CD4+ T cells sorted from blood. Documented subset: CD45RA+ positively selected. The rearrangement links TRBV18 to TRBJ1-5; tentatively, D is TRBD1 (6 bases). The CDR3 bases are TGTGCCAGCTCTCCCGCAGGGGTGGAGAGCAATCAGCCCCAGCATTTT. Translating gives CASSPAGVESNQPQHF.